These 17 T cell receptor beta chains came from one sample sequenced in a study of blood T cell repertoires in COVID-19. Repertoires were generated with immunoSEQ multiplex PCR, while TCRdb's copy carries only in-frame clones and drops some. The sample gives around 39,000 clones, about nine tenths of which show up once; 7.5% to 10% is in the top ten. The sequenced sample consisted of peripheral blood. Receptors originate from a man aged 55 to 70 with active COVID-19.

This clone has a handful of counts. This chain uses TRBV3-1 (or the pseudogene TRBV3-2) with TRBJ1-1; no firm D call. Germline V CDR1 and CDR2: LGHDT, YNNKEL (reference sequence). The V gene lost 0 bases and the J gene lost 10 bases, with 12 bases spanning the gap. This CDR3 has 13 amino acids. The CDR3 is CASSQELGEAAFF. The CDR3 DNA reads TGTGCCAGCAGCCAAGAACTGGGTGAGGCAGCTTTCTTT.

This chain links TRBV6-2 or TRBV6-3 with TRBJ2-3; 7 bases fit TRBD1. J gave up 2 bases and V 6 bases, and 8 bases lay outside the gene matches. CDR1 MNHEY and CDR2 SVGEGT come from the germline V gene. The CDR3 covers 15 residues. The DNA for the CDR3 is TGTGCCAGCAGCCGGGACAGAAGTCCCACAGATACGCAGTATTTT. It specifies CASSRDRSPTDTQYF.

A few counts support this clone. This chain joins TRBV7-9 and TRBJ1-1; D gene uncertain. This CDR3 has 15 residues. The V gene's germline CDR1 is SEHNR and CDR2 FQNEAQ (reference sequence). V was shortened by 5 bases and J by 1 base, with 14 bases between the two germline ends. The CDR3 protein is CASSAGIFGNTEAFF. The CDR3 DNA reads as TGTGCCAGCAGCGCGGGTATTTTTGGGAACACTGAAGCTTTCTTT.

This sequence joins TRBV10-3 and TRBJ1-1; D may be TRBD1 (6 bases). The CDR3 is 13 amino acids. The germline CDR1 and CDR2 sequences are ENHRY and SYGVKD. V was shortened by 2 bases and J by 12 bases, with 16 bases between the two germline ends. The CDR3 sequence is CAISEPGQPGTFF. As DNA, the CDR3 is TGTGCCATCAGTGAGCCCGGACAGCCGGGGACTTTCTTT.

This clone was recorded once. The rearrangement joins TRBV3-1 (or the pseudogene TRBV3-2) to TRBJ2-7; a possible D gene is TRBD1 (6 bases). CDR3 size: 14 residues. Trimming removed 2 bases at V and 6 bases at J, with 14 bases between. Germline CDR1 and CDR2: LGHDT and YNNKEL (reference sequence). The CDR3 loop reads CASSQPGTGLEQYF. In nucleotides, the CDR3 is TGTGCCAGCAGCCAACCAGGAACAGGGCTCGAGCAGTACTTC.

The chain couples TRBV5-1 to TRBJ2-7; 12 nucleotides agree with TRBD2. The junction had 0 bases not matched to a gene; V was cut back by 0 bases and J by 2 bases. There are 15 residues in the CDR3. Germline V gene data show CDR1 as SGHRS and CDR2 as YFSETQ. Written as DNA, the CDR3 is TGCGCCAGCAGCTTGGGGACTAGCGGGACCTACGAGCAGTACTTC. Translating gives CASSLGTSGTYEQYF.

In DNA form, the CDR3 reads TGTGCCAGTAGTACCCACCAGGGGAACACTGAAGCTTTCTTT. Encoded protein: CASSTHQGNTEAFF. This chain links TRBV19 with TRBJ1-1, with D perhaps TRBD1 (5 bases). The CDR3 has 14 residues. Per the germline V gene, CDR1 is LNHDA and CDR2 is SQIVND (reference sequence). The V end was cut by 4 bases, the J end by 1 base, with 10 bases between.

This chain links TRBV19 with TRBJ2-3; the match to TRBD1 covers 10 bases. Germline loops: CDR1 LNHDA, CDR2 SQIVND (reference sequence). V was clipped by 8 bases and J by 2 bases; unmatched bases: 7. This CDR3 is built from 15 residues. The CDR3 sequence: CASSGQGVPTDTQYF. CDR3 DNA sequence: TGTGCCAGTTCTGGACAGGGGGTGCCCACAGATACGCAGTATTTT.

The rearrangement uses TRBV10-3 and TRBJ2-5, with 7 bases identical to TRBD2. The germline gives CDR1 ENHRY, CDR2 SYGVKD. The V segment lost 4 bases and the J segment 2 bases; nucleotides outside the gene matches: 7. The CDR3 loop spans 15 amino acids. The CDR3 is CAISAGTTLQETQYF. The DNA of the CDR3 is TGTGCCATCAGTGCAGGGACTACCCTTCAAGAGACCCAGTACTTC.

This rearrangement joins TRBV5-4 to TRBJ1-2; 8 bases match TRBD1. The junction had 7 bases not matched to a gene; V was cut back by 4 bases and J by 8 bases. The germline CDR1 and CDR2 sequences are SGHNT and YYREEE (reference sequence). CDR3 length equals 13 residues. The CDR3 spells CASSGTGRAGYTF. In DNA, the CDR3 is TGTGCCAGCAGCGGGACAGGTCGCGCAGGCTACACCTTC.

This chain joins TRBV11-2 and TRBJ2-2, with D possibly matching TRBD2 (6 bases). The CDR3 extends over 17 amino acids. CDR1 is SGHAT, CDR2 FQNNGV, per germline. The V gene lost 1 base and the J gene lost 6 bases, with 18 bases spanning the gap. This CDR3 reads CASSLGYTGSQSGELFF. CDR3 sequence (DNA): TGTGCCAGCAGCTTAGGATATACCGGGAGCCAGTCCGGGGAGCTGTTTTTT.

This clone is judged medium-sized (0.01 to 0.1%). The chain links TRBV28 to TRBJ1-5; D is unclear. The CDR3 is 15 residues long. Trimming took off 4 bases at V and 5 bases at J, with 15 bases between the two ends. The germline V gene encodes CDR1 MDHEN and CDR2 SYDVKM. DNA for the CDR3: TGTGCCAGCAGTTCCTTGAGTGGCGGGGATCAGCCCCAGCATTTT. This sequence encodes CASSSLSGGDQPQHF. Full variable domain (remainder filled in from reference TRBV28 and TRBJ1-5): DVKVTQSSRYLVKRTGEKVFLECVQDMDHENMFWYRQDPGLGLRLIYFSYDVKMKEKGDIPEGYSVSREKKERFSLILESASTNQTSMYLCASSSLSGGDQPQHFGDGTRLSIL.

This rearrangement joins TRBV18 to TRBJ1-2; D may be TRBD1 (5 bases). From germline, CDR1 is KGHSH and CDR2 LQKENI. Trimming pared 1 base from V and 6 bases from J, leaving 12 bases between. The CDR3 consists of 14 residues. CDR3 sequence reads: CASSPRSRDDGYTF. The DNA for the CDR3 is TGTGCCAGCTCACCACGAAGCAGGGATGATGGCTACACCTTC. Drawing the rest from reference TRBV18 and TRBJ1-2, the complete variable domain is NAGVMQNPRHLVRRRGQEARLRCSPMKGHSHVYWYRQLPEEGLKFMVYLQKENIIDESGMPKERFSAEFPKEGPSILRIQQVVRGDSAAYFCASSPRSRDDGYTFGSGTRLTVV.

On this clone itself: Its ends do not fully match the called genes, so a read error is possible. This chain joins TRBV5-1 and TRBJ2-7; 13 nucleotides align to TRBD2. The CDR3 sequence is 15 residues long. Looked up from germline, CDR1 is SGHRS and CDR2 is YFSETQ. The CDR3 coding sequence is TGCGTCAGCAGCCCGGGACTAGCGGGAAACGACGAGCAGTACTTC. It translates to CVSSPGLAGNDEQYF. Full variable domain (outside the CDR3, taken from reference TRBV5-1 and TRBJ2-7): KAGVTQTPRYLIKTRGQQVTLSCSPISGHRSVSWYQQTPGQGLQFLFEYFSETQRNKGNFPGRFSGRQFSNSRSEMNVSTLELGDSALYLCVSSPGLAGNDEQYFGPGTRLTVT.

The gene calls are TRBV5-5 and TRBJ1-2; TRBD1 aligns across 8 bases. CDR1 and CDR2 (germline): SGHKS, YYEKEE (reference sequence). The J segment lost 1 base and the V segment lost 0 bases, leaving 2 bases of the junction unmatched. This CDR3 comprises 15 residues. DNA for the CDR3: TGTGCCAGCAGCTTGGCAGGGGGCTATAACTATGGCTACACCTTC. Its translation is CASSLAGGYNYGYTF.

This clone was seen only once. The chain uses TRBV3-1 (or the pseudogene TRBV3-2) and TRBJ1-3; D may be TRBD1 (6 bases). With 0 bases removed from V and 4 bases from J, the gap between germline ends came to 13 bases. Germline loops: CDR1 LGHDT, CDR2 YNNKEL (reference sequence). This CDR3 spans 16 amino acids. This CDR3 is CASSQEPGQIGNTIYF. CDR3 nucleotide sequence: TGTGCCAGCAGCCAAGAGCCCGGACAGATAGGAAACACCATATATTTT.

In nucleotides, the CDR3 is TGTGCCATCAGTGAGCCCGGGAGGACTGAAGCTTTCTTT. Amino acids: CAISEPGRTEAFF. The chain links TRBV10-3 to TRBJ1-1; D remains ambiguous. Germline-derived CDR1 and CDR2 are ENHRY and SYGVKD. The CDR3 is made up of 13 amino acids. V shed 2 bases and J shed 5 bases, with 9 bases lying between them.